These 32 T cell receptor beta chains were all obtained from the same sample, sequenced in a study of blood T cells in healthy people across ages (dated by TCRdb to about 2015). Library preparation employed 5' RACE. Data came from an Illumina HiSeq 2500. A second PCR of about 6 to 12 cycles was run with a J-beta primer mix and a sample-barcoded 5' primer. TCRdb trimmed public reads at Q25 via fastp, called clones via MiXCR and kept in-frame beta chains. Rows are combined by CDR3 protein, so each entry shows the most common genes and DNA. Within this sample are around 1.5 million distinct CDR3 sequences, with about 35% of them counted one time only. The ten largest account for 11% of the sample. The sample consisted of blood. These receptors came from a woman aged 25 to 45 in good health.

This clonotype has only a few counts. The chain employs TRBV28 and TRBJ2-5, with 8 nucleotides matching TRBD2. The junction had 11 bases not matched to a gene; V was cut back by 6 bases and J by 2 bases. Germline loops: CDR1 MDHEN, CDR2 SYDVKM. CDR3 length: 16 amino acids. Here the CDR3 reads CASSAGGTRAQETQYF. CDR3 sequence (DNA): TGTGCCAGCAGCGCGGGGGGAACACGTGCGCAAGAGACCCAGTACTTC.

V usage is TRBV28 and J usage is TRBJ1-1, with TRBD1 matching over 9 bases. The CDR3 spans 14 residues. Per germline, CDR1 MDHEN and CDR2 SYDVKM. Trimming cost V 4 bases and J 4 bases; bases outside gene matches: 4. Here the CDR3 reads CASSYRGRSTEAFF. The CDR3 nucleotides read TGTGCCAGCAGTTACAGGGGGCGAAGCACTGAAGCTTTCTTT. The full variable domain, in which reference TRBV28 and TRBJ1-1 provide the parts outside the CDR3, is DVKVTQSSRYLVKRTGEKVFLECVQDMDHENMFWYRQDPGLGLRLIYFSYDVKMKEKGDIPEGYSVSREKKERFSLILESASTNQTSMYLCASSYRGRSTEAFFGQGTRLTVV.

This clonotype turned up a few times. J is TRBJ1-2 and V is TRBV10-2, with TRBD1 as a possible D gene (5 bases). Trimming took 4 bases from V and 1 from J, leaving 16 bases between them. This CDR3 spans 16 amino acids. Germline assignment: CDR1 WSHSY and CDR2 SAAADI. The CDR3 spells CASSGTSREVNYGYTF. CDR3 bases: TGCGCCAGCAGTGGGACGAGCAGGGAGGTTAACTATGGCTACACCTTC.

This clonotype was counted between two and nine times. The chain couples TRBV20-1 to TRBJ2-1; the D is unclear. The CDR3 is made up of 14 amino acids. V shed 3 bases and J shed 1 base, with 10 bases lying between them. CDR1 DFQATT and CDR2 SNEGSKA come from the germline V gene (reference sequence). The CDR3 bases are TGCAGTGCTAGGATATCAGTATCCTACAATGAGCAGTTCTTC. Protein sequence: CSARISVSYNEQFF.

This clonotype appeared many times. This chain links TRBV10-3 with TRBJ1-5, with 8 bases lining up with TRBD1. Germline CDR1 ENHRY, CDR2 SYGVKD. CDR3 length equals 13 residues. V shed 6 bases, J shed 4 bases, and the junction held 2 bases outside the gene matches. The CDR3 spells CAISRDRNQPQHF. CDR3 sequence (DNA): TGTGCCATCAGCCGGGACAGGAATCAGCCCCAGCATTTT.

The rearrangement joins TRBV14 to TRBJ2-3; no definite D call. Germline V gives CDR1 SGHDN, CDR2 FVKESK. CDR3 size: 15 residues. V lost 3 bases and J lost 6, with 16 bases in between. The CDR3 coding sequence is TGTGCCAGCAGCCACGCCCTAGGGCCTTCCGATACGCAGTATTTT. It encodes CASSHALGPSDTQYF.

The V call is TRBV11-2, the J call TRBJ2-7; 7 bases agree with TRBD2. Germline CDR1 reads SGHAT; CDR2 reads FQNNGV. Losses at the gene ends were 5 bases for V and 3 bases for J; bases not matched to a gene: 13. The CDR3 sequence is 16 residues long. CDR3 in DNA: TGTGCCAGCAGCCCTGCTCACAGCGGGGTAAACTACGAGCAGTACTTC. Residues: CASSPAHSGVNYEQYF.

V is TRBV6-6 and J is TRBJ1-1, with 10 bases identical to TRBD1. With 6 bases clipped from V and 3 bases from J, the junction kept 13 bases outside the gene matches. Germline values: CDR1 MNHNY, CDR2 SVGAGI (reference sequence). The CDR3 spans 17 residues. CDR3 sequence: CASSPARDRGFDTEAFF. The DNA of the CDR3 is TGTGCCAGCAGCCCAGCCCGGGACAGGGGTTTTGACACTGAAGCTTTCTTT.

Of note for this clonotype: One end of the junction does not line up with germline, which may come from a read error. CDR3 sequence: CASIEEMRGRNQPQHF. DNA of the CDR3: TGTGCCAGCATTGAAGAGATGAGGGGGCGTAATCAGCCCCAGCATTTT. The chain links TRBV6-1 to TRBJ1-5; 7 nucleotides align to TRBD1. CDR1 and CDR2 (germline): MNHNS, SASEGT. This CDR3 is 16 amino acids long.

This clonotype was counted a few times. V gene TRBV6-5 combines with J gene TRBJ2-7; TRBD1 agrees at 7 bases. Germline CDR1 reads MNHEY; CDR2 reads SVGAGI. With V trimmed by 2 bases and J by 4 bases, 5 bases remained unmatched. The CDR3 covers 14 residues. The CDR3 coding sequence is TGTGCCAGCAGTTACGGGACAGTAGGATACGAGCAGTACTTC. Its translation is CASSYGTVGYEQYF.

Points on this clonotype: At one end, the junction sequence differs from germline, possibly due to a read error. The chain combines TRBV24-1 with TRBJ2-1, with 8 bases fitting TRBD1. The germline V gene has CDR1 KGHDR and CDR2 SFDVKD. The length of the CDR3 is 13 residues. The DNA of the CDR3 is TGTGCCACCACCGGGACAGGATACAATAAGCAGTTCTTC. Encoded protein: CATTGTGYNKQFF.

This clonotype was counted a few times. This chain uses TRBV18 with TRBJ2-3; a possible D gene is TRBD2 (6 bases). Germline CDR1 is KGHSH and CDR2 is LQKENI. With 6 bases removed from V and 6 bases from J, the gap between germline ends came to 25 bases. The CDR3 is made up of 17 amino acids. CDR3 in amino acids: CASSAIGASRSGDTQYF. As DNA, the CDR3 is TGTGCCAGCTCCGCGATCGGCGCTAGCCGGAGCGGGGATACGCAGTATTTT. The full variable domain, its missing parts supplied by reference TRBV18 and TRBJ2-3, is NAGVMQNPRHLVRRRGQEARLRCSPMKGHSHVYWYRQLPEEGLKFMVYLQKENIIDESGMPKERFSAEFPKEGPSILRIQQVVRGDSAAYFCASSAIGASRSGDTQYFGPGTRLTVL.

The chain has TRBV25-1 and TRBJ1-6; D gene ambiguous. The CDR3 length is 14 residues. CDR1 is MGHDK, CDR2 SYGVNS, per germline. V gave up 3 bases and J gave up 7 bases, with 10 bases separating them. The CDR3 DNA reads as TGTGCCAGCAGTGAGTATGAGAAGAATTCACCCCTCCACTTT. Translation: CASSEYEKNSPLHF.

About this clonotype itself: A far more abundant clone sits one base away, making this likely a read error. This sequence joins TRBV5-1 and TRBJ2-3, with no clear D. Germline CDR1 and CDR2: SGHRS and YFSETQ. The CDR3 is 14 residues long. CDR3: CACSFGGGTDTQYF. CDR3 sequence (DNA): TGCGCCTGCAGCTTCGGCGGCGGCACAGATACGCAGTATTTT.

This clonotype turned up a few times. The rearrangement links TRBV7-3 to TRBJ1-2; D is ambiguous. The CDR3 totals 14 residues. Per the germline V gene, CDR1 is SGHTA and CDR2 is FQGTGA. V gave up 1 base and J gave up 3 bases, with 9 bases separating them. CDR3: CASSLSPGDYGYTF. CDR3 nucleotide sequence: TGTGCCAGCAGCTTAAGTCCGGGCGACTATGGCTACACCTTC.

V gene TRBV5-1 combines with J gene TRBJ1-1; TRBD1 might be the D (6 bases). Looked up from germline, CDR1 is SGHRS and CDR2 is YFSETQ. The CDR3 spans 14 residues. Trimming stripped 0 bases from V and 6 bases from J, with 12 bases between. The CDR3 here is CASSLGGDTAEAFF. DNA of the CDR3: TGCGCCAGCAGCTTGGGAGGGGACACCGCTGAAGCTTTCTTT.

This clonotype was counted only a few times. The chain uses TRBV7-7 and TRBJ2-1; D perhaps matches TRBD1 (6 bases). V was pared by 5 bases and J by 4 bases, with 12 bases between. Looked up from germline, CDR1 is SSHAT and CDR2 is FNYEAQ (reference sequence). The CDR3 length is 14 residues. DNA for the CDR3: TGTGCCAGCAGCCCGGAGGACAGATACAATGAGCAGTTCTTC. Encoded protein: CASSPEDRYNEQFF.

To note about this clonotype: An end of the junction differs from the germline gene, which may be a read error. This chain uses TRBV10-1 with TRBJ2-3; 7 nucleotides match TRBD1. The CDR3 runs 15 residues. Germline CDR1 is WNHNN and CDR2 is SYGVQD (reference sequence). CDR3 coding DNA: TGCACCAGCAGTGAGTCGGGTCAGGGGGTTGATACGCAGTATTTT. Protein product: CTSSESGQGVDTQYF.

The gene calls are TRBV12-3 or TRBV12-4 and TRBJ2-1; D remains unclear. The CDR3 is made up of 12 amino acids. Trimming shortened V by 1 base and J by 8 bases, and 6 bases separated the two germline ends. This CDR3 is CASSLESHEQFF. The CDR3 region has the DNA TGTGCCAGCAGTTTAGAGAGTCATGAGCAGTTCTTC.

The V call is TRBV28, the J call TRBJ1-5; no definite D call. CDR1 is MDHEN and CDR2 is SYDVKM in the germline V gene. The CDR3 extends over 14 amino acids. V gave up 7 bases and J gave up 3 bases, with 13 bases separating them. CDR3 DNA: TGTGCCAGCATCTCGACCGGTAACAATCAGCCCCAGCATTTT. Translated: CASISTGNNQPQHF.

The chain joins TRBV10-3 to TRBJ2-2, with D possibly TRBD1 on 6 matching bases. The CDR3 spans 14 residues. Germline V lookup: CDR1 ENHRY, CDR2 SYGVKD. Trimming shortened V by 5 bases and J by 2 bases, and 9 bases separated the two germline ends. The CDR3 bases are TGTGCCATCAGTAGGACAGCCAACACCGGGGAGCTGTTTTTT. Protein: CAISRTANTGELFF.

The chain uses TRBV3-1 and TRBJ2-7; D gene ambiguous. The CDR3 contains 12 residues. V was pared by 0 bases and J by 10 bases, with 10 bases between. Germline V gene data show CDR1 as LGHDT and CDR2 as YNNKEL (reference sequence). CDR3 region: CASSQERRVQYF. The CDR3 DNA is TGTGCCAGCAGCCAAGAAAGACGAGTACAGTACTTC.

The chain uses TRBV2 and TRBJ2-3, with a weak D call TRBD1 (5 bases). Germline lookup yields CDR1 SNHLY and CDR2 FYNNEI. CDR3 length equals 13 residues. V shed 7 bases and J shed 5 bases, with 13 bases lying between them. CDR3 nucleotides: TGTGCCAGCAACCCTTCCAGGGAAGATACGCAGTATTTT. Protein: CASNPSREDTQYF.

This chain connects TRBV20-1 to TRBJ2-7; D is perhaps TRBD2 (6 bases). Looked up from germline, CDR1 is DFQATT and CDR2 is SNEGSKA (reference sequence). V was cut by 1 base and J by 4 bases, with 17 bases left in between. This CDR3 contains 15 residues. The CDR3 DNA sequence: TGCAGTGCTAGAGTCCGCTTAGCGGCCGGTTACGAGCAGTACTTC. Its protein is CSARVRLAAGYEQYF.

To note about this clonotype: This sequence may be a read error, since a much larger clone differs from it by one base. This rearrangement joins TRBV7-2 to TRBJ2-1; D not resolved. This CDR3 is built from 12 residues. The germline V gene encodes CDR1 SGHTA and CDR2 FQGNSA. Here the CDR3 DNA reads TGTGCCAGCAGCTTCCGGAACAAGGAGCAGTTCTTC. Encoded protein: CASSFRNKEQFF.

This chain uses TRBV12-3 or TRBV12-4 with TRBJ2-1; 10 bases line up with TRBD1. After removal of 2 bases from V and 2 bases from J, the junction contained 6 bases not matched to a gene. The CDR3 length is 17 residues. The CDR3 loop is CASSLLSGQGAYNEQFF. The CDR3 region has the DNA TGTGCCAGCAGTTTATTATCCGGACAGGGGGCCTACAATGAGCAGTTCTTC.

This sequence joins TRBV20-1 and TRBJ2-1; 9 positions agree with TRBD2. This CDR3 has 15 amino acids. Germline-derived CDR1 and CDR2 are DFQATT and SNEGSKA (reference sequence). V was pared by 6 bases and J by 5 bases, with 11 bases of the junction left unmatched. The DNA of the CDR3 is TGCAGTGCATACAGCGGGAGGTCCTCGAACAATGAGCAGTTCTTC. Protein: CSAYSGRSSNNEQFF.

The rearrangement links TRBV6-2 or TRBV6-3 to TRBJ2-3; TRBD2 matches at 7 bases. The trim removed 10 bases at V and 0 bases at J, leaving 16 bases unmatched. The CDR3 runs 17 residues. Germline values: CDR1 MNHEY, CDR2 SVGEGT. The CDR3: CATFWRENGDSTDTQYF. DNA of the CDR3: TGTGCCACCTTCTGGCGGGAGAACGGGGACAGCACAGATACGCAGTATTTT.

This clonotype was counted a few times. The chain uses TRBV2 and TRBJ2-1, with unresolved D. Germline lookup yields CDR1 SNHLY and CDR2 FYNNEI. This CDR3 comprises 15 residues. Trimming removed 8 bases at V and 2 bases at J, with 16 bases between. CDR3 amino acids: CASYLRQYAYNEQFF. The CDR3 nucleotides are TGTGCCAGCTATTTGCGGCAATACGCCTACAATGAGCAGTTCTTC.

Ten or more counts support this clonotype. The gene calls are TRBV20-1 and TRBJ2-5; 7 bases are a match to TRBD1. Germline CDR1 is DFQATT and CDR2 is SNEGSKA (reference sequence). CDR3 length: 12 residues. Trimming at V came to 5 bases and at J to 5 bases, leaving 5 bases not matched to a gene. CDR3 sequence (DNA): TGCAGTGCTCGGACAGGTTCCGAGACCCAGTACTTC. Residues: CSARTGSETQYF.

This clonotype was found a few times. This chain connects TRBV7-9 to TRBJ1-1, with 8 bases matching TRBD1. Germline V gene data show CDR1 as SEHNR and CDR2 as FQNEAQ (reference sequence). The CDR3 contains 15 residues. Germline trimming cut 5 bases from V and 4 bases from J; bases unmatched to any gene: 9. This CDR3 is CASSPRTGTSTEAFF. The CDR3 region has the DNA TGTGCCAGCAGCCCCAGGACAGGGACGAGCACTGAAGCTTTCTTT.

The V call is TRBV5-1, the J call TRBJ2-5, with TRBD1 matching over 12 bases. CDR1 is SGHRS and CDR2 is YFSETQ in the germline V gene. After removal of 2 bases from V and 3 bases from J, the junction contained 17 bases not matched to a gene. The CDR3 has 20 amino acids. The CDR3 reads CASSFPWDRGHPLIEETQYF. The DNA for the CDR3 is TGCGCCAGCAGCTTTCCATGGGACAGGGGGCATCCCTTGATAGAAGAGACCCAGTACTTC. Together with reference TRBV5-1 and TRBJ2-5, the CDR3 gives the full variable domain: KAGVTQTPRYLIKTRGQQVTLSCSPISGHRSVSWYQQTPGQGLQFLFEYFSETQRNKGNFPGRFSGRQFSNSRSEMNVSTLELGDSALYLCASSFPWDRGHPLIEETQYFGPGTRLLVL.